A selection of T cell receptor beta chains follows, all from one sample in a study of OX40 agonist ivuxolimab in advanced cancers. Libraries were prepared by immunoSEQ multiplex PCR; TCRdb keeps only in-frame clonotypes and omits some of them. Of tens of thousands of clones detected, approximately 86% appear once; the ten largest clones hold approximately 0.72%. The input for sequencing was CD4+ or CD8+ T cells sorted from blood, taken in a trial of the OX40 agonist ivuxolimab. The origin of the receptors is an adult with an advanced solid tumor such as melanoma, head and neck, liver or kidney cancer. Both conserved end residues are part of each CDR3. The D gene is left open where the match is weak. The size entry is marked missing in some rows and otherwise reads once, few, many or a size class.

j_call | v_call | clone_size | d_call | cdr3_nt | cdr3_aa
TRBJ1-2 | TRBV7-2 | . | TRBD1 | TGTGCCAGCAGCCAGCCGGGGACAGGGACCCCTAACTATGGCTACACCTTC | CASSQPGTGTPNYGYTF
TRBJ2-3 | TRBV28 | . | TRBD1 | TGTGCCAGCAGCGCCGCCGGGACAGGGGGAACAGATACGCAGTATTTT | CASSAAGTGGTDTQYF
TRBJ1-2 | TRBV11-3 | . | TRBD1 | TGTGCCAGCAGCGCCCAGGGGGGCCCTAATTATGGCTACACCTTC | CASSAQGGPNYGYTF
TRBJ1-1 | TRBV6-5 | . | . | TGTGCCAGCAGTTACTCGAGGGTAGGGGGAGCTTTCTTT | CASSYSRVGGAFF
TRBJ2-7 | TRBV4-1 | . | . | TGCGCCAGCAGCCACTGGATTACCTACGAGCAGTACTTC | CASSHWITYEQYF
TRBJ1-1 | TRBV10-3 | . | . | TGTGCCATCAGTGGGGAGGGAGGCCCGAACACTGAAGCTTTCTTT | CAISGEGGPNTEAFF
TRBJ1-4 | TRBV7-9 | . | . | TGTGCCAGCAGCTTAGCCCGGAATAATGAAAAACTGTTTTTT | CASSLARNNEKLFF
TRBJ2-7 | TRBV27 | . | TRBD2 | TGTGCCAGCAAAGCGAAGCGGGAGGCCCCCTACGAGCAGTACTTC | CASKAKREAPYEQYF
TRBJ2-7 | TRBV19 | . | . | TGTGCCAGTACTGGACGGTCGTACGAGCAGTACTTC | CASTGRSYEQYF
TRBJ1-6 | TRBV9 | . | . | TGTGCCAGCAGCCAGGTTTCGGGTGATAATTCACCCCTCCACTTT | CASSQVSGDNSPLHF
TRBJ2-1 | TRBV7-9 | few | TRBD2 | TGTGCCAGCAGCTTAGGGAGGGTAGGGACTATCTACAATGAGCAGTTCTTC | CASSLGRVGTIYNEQFF
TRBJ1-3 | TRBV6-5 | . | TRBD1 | TGTGCCAGCAGTTACTCGACAGGGATCGGAAACACCATATATTTT | CASSYSTGIGNTIYF
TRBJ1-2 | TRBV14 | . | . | TGTGCCAGCAGCCCCGACCTCATCTATGGCTACACCTTC | CASSPDLIYGYTF
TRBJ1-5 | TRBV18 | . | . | TGTGCCAGCTCACCACCCCAGGTGGATCAGCCCCAGCATTTT | CASSPPQVDQPQHF
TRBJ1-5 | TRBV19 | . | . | TGTGCCAGTACTAACGAGGGCAATCAGCCCCAGCATTTT | CASTNEGNQPQHF
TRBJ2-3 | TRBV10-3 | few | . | TGTGCCATCAGTGATTGGGCTGGGGCCTCCGGCACAGATACGCAGTATTTT | CAISDWAGASGTDTQYF
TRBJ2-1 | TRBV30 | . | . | TGTGCCTGGAAGGGGGGGGGAGATGAGCAGTTCTTC | CAWKGGGDEQFF
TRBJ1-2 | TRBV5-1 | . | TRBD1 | TGCGCCAGCAGCGGAGGGGACAGGGTAGAGCATGGCTACACCTTC | CASSGGDRVEHGYTF
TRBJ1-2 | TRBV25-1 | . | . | TGTGCCAGCGCCCGAGGAGAGACCTATGGCTACACCTTC | CASARGETYGYTF
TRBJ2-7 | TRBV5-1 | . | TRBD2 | TGCGCCAGCAGCTTGGCCACACTAGCGGGGGTATCCTACGAGCAGTACTTC | CASSLATLAGVSYEQYF
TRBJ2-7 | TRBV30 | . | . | TGTGCCTGGAGTGCCAGCTCGGTACTGTCGGAGCAGTACTTC | CAWSASSVLSEQYF
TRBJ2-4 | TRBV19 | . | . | TGTGCCAGTAGTGACGTTATGGGGGGAAACATTCAGTACTTC | CASSDVMGGNIQYF
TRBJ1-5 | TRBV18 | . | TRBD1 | TGTGCCAGCTCACCGGGCGACAGGGGTAATCAGCCCCAGCATTTT | CASSPGDRGNQPQHF
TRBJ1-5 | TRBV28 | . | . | TGTGTAACTAGTGGGGGGGCCAGTCAGCCCCAGCATTTT | CVTSGGASQPQHF
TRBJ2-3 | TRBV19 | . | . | TGTGCCAGTAGTAGTGTTTCGCGGGGGCAAGGTCTTACAGATACGCAGTATTTT | CASSSVSRGQGLTDTQYF
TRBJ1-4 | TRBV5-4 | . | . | TGTGCCAGCAGCCGTGATGGGGGGGCGACTAATGAAAAACTGTTTTTT | CASSRDGGATNEKLFF
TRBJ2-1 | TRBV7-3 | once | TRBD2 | TGTGCCAGCAGCTCCCTAGCGGGAGTTAGAAATGAGCAGTTCTTC | CASSSLAGVRNEQFF
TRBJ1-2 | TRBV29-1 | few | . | TGCAGCGTTCCGAATCAACAGGGTTTGGTAAACTATGGCTACACCTTC | CSVPNQQGLVNYGYTF
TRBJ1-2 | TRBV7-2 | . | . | TGTGCCAGCAGCTTTGGACAGAGGCTTAACTATGGCTACACCTTC | CASSFGQRLNYGYTF
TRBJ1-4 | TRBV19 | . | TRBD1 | TGTGCCAGTAGTAGCACAGGGGCAGCCGAAAAACTGTTTTTT | CASSSTGAAEKLFF
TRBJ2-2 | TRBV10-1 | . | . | TGCGCCAGCAGGGTACAGCCGAACACCGGGGAGCTGTTTTTT | CASRVQPNTGELFF
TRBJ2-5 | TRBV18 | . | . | TGTGCCAGCTCACCGGGACTCCTAGAGACCCAGTACTTC | CASSPGLLETQYF
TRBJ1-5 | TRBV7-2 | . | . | TGTGCCAGCAGCTCCCGCCCGGACAGAGGGGATCAGCCCCAGCATTTT | CASSSRPDRGDQPQHF
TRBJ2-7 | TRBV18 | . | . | TGTGCCAGCTCACCTGGGTACGAGCAGTACTTC | CASSPGYEQYF
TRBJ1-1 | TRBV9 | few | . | TGTGCCAGCAGCGTAGGAGGGTATGGTGAAGCTTTCTTT | CASSVGGYGEAFF
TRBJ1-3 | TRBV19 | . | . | TGTGCCAGTAGTAGGGTCTCGGCCGGAAACACCATATATTTT | CASSRVSAGNTIYF
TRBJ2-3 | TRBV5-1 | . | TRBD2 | TGCGCCAGCAGCTTGGAGGCTAGCGGGAGCACAGATACGCAGTATTTT | CASSLEASGSTDTQYF
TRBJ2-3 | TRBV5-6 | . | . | TGTGCCAGCAGCGACGACCAGACTAGCACAGATACGCAGTATTTT | CASSDDQTSTDTQYF
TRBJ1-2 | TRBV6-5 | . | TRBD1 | TGTGCCAGCAGTGGAAGAGGGACAGTCTATGGCTACACCTTC | CASSGRGTVYGYTF
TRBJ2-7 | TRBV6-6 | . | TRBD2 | TGTGCCACCAGCCTAGCGGGATCCCACGAGCAGTACTTC | CATSLAGSHEQYF
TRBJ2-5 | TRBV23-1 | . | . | TGCGCCAGCACCCACGGGGGAAGGGGGTTCGAAGAGACCCAGTACTTC | CASTHGGRGFEETQYF
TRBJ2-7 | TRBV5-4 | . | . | TGTGCCAGCAGCTTCGAATCCGGGACCCTCACATTCAGATACGAGCAGTACTTC | CASSFESGTLTFRYEQYF
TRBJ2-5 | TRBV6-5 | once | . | TGTGCCAGCAGACGTGGGGAGACCCAGTACTTC | CASRRGETQYF
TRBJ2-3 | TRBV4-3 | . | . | TGCGCCAGCAGCCAAGATGGTGGGGGCCGGGCAGATACGCAGTATTTT | CASSQDGGGRADTQYF
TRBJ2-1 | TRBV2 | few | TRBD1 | TGTGCCAGCAGTACCCCTGACAGGGGGCAGAAGGAGTTCTTC | CASSTPDRGQKEFF
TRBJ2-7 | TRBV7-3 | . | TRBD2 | TGTGCCAGCAGCCTGCGCCCGGGAGGGGAGGGCGAGCAGTACTTC | CASSLRPGGEGEQYF
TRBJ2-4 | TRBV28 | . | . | TGTGCCAGCAGCACTGGGGGGGGGACAGTCAAAAACATTCAGTACTTC | CASSTGGGTVKNIQYF
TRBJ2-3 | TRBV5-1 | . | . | TGCGCCAGCAGCTTGGCCACTTTAGGAGATACGCAGTATTTT | CASSLATLGDTQYF
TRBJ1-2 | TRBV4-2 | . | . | TGTGCCAGCAGCCAAGGGACAGAGAGTTACTATGGCTACACCTTC | CASSQGTESYYGYTF
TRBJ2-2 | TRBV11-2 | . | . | TGTGCCAGCAGCCAAAGGGGGAACACCGGGGAGCTGTTTTTT | CASSQRGNTGELFF
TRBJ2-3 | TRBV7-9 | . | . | TGTGCCAGCAGCTTAGTCCGGGATACGCAGTATTTT | CASSLVRDTQYF
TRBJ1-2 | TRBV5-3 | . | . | TGTGCCAGAAGGCTCCGCCGGGGACCTAACTATGGCTACACCTTC | CARRLRRGPNYGYTF
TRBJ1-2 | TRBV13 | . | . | TGTGCCAGCAGCCGAATCGGGGTTGGCTACACCTTC | CASSRIGVGYTF
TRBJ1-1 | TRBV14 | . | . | TGTGCCAGCAGCCAATTATTAATACAGGGATTTATGAACACTGAAGCTTTCTTT | CASSQLLIQGFMNTEAFF
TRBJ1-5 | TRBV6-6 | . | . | TGTGCCAGCAGTCGCGAGCAGGGGAGTCAGCCCCAGCATTTT | CASSREQGSQPQHF
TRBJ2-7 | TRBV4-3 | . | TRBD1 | TGCGCCAGCAGCTCCTACGTCGGGACAGAGGGCTACGAGCAGTACTTC | CASSSYVGTEGYEQYF
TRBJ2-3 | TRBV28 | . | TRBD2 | TGTGCCAGCAGATTGGGCGGGGCTAGCGGGGTCAGCACAGATACGCAGTATTTT | CASRLGGASGVSTDTQYF
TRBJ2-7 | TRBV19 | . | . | TGTGCCAGTAGTAACCCCTCTTACGAGCAGTACTTC | CASSNPSYEQYF
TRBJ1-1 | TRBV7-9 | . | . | TGTGCCAGCAGCTTAGGGGGTTCTGCTTTCTTT | CASSLGGSAFF